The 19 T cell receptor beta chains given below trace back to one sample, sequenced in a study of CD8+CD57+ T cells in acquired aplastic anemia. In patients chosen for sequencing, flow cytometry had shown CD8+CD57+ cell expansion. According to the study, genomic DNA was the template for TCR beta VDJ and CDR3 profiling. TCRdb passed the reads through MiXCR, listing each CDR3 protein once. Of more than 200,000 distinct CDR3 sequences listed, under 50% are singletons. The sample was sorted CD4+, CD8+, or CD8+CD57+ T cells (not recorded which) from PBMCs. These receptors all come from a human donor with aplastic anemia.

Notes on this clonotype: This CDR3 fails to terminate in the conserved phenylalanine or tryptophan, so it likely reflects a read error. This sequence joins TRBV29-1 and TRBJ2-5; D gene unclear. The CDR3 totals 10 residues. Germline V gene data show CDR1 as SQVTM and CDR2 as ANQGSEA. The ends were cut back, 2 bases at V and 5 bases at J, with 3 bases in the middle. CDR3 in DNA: TGCAGCGTTGAATTGGAGACCCAGTACCTC. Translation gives CSVELETQYL.

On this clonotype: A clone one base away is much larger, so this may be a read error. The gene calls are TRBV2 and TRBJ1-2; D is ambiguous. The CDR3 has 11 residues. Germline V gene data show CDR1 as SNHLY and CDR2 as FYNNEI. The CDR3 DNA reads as TGCGCCAGCAACCATCTCGGTGGCTACACCTTC. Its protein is CASNHLGGYTF.

The CDR3 region is CSVRGRDTEAFF. DNA for the CDR3: TGCAGCGTTAGGGGGCGAGACACTGAAGCTTTCTTT. The chain is built from TRBV29-1 and TRBJ1-1; 7 bases fit TRBD1. The CDR3 spans 12 residues. The V gene's germline CDR1 is SQVTM and CDR2 ANQGSEA. After removal of 5 bases from V and 3 bases from J, the junction contained 3 bases not matched to a gene.

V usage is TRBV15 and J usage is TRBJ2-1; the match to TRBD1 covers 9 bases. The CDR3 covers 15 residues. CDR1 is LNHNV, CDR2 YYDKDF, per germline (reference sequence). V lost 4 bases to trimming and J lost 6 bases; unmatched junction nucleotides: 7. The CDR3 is CATSKGGTGINEQFF. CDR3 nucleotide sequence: TGTGCCACCAGCAAAGGCGGGACAGGGATCAATGAGCAGTTCTTC.

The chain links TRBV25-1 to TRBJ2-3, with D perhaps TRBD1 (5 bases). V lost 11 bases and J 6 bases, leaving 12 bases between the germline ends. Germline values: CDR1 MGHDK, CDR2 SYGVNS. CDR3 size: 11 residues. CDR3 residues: CAWSKGDTQYF. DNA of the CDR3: TGTGCCTGGAGTAAGGGGGATACGCAGTATTTT. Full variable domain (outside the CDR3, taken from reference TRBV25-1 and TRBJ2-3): EADIYQTPRYLVIGTGKKITLECSQTMGHDKMYWYQQDPGMELHLIHYSYGVNSTEKGDLSSESTVSRIRTEHFPLTLESARPSHTSQYLCAWSKGDTQYFGPGTRLTVL.

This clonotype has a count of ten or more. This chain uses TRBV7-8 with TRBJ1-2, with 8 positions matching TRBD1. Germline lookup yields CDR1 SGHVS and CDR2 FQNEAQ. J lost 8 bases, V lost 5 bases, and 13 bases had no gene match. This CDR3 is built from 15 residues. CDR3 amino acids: CASSHGQGASYGYTF. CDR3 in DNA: TGTGCCAGCAGCCACGGGCAGGGGGCCTCGTACGGCTACACCTTC.

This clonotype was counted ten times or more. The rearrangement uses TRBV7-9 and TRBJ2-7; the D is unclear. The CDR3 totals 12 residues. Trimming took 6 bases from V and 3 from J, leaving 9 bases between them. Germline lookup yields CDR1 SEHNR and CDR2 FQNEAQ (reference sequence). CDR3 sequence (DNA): TGTGCCAGCAGGCAGGACGGCTACGAGCAGTACTTC. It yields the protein CASRQDGYEQYF.

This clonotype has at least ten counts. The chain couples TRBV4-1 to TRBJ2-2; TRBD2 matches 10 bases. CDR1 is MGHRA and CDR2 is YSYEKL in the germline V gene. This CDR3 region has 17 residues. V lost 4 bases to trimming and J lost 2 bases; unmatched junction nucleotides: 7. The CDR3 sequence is CASSRASGGRNTGELFF. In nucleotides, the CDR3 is TGCGCCAGCAGCCGAGCTAGCGGGGGCCGAAACACCGGGGAGCTGTTTTTT.

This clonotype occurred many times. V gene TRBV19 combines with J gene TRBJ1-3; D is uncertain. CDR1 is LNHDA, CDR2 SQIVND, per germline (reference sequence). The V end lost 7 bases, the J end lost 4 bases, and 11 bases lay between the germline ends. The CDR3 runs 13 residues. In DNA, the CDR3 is TGTGCCAGTATGGCCACCGAGGGAAACACCATATATTTT. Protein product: CASMATEGNTIYF.

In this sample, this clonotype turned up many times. The DNA of the CDR3 is TGCGCCAGCAGCGGATCGACAGTTGCAACTAATGAAAAACTGTTTTTT. Translating gives CASSGSTVATNEKLFF. The chain uses TRBV5-1 and TRBJ1-4, with D possibly matching TRBD1 (5 bases). CDR1 and CDR2 from the germline V gene are SGHRS and YFSETQ. The CDR3 consists of 16 residues. With 4 bases removed from V and 0 bases from J, the gap between germline ends came to 13 bases.

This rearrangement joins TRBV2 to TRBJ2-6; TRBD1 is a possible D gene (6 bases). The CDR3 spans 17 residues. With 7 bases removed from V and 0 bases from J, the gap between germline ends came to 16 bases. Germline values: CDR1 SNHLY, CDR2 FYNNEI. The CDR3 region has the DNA TGTGCCAGCAAAGTTGGACAGATTTTCTCTGGGGCCAACGTCCTGACTTTC. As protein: CASKVGQIFSGANVLTF.

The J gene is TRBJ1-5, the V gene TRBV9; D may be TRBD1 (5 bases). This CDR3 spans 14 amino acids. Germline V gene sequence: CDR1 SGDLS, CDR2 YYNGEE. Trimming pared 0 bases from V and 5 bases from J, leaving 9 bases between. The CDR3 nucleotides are TGTGCCAGCAGCGTAGCTGACAGCTATCAGCCCCAGCATTTT. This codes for CASSVADSYQPQHF.

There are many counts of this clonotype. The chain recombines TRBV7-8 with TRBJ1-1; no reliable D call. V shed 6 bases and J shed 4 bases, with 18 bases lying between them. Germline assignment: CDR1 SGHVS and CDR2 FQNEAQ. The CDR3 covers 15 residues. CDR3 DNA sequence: TGTGCCAGCAGTCAAACCGATACAGAGGGCACTGAAGCTTTCTTT. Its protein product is CASSQTDTEGTEAFF.

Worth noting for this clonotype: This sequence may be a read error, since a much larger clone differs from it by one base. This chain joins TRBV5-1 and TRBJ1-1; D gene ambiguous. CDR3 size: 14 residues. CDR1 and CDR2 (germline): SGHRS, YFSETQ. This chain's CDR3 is CASRSSSGNTETFF. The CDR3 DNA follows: TGCGCCAGCAGATCGTCGAGCGGGAACACTGAAACTTTCTTT.

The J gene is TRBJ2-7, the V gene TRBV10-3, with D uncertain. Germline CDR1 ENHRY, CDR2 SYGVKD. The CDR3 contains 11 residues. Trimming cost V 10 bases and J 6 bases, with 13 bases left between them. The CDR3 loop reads CATSLAGEQYF. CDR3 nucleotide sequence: TGTGCCACTTCACTGGCTGGCGAGCAGTACTTC.

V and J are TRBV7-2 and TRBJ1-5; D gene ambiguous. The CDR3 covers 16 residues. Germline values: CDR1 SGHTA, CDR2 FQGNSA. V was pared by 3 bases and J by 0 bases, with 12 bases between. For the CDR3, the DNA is TGTGCCAGCAGCTTGGTGGGCCAGAATAGCAATCAGCCCCAGCATTTT. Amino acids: CASSLVGQNSNQPQHF.

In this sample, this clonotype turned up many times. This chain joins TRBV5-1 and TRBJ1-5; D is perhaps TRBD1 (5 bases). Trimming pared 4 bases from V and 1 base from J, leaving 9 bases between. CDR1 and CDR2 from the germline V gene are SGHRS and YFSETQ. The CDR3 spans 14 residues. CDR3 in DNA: TGCGCCAGCAGCCAGGGACCGAGCAATCAGCCCCAGCATTTT. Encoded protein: CASSQGPSNQPQHF. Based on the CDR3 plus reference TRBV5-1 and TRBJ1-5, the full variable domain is KAGVTQTPRYLIKTRGQQVTLSCSPISGHRSVSWYQQTPGQGLQFLFEYFSETQRNKGNFPGRFSGRQFSNSRSEMNVSTLELGDSALYLCASSQGPSNQPQHFGDGTRLSIL.

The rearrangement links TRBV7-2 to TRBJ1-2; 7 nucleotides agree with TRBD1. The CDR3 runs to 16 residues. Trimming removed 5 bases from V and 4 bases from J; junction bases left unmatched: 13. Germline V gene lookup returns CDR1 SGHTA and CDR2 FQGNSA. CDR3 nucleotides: TGTGCCAGCAGCCACAAAACAGGGACAGTCAGCTATGGCTACACCTTC. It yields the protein CASSHKTGTVSYGYTF.

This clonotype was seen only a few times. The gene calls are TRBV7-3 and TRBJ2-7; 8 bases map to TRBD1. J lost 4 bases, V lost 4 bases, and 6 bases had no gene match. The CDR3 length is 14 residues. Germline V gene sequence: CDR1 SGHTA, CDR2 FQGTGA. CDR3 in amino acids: CASSSDRDYYEQYF. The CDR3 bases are TGTGCCAGCAGCTCGGACAGGGATTATTACGAGCAGTACTTC.